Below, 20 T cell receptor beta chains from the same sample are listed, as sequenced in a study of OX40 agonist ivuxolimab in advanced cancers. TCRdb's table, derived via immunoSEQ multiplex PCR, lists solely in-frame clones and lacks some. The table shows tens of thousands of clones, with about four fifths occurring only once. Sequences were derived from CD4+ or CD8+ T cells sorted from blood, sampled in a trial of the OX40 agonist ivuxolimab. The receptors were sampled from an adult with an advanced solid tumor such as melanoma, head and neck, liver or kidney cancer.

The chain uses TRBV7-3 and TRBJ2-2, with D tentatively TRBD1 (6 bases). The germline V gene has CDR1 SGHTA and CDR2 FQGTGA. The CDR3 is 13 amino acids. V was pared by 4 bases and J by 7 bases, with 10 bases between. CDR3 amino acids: CASSSTGNGELFF. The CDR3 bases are TGTGCCAGCAGCTCTACAGGGAACGGGGAGCTGTTTTTT.

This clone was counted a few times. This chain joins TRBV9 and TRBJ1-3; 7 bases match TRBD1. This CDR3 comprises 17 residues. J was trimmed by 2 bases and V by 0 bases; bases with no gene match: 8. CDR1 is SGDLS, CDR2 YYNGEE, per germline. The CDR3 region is CASSVGSGGPPGNTIYF. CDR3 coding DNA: TGTGCCAGCAGCGTAGGGTCAGGGGGACCTCCTGGAAACACCATATATTTT.

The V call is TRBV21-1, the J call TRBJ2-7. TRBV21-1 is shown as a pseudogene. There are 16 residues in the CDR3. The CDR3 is CASSAKPGPSSYEQYF. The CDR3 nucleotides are TGTGCCAGCAGCGCTAAACCGGGACCCAGCTCCTACGAGCAGTACTTC.

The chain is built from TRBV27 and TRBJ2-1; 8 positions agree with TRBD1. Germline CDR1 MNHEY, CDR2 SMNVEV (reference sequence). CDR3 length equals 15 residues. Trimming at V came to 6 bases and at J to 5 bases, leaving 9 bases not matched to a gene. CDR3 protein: CASSPGQGVNNEQFF. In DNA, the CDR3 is TGTGCCAGCAGCCCTGGACAGGGCGTTAACAATGAGCAGTTCTTC.

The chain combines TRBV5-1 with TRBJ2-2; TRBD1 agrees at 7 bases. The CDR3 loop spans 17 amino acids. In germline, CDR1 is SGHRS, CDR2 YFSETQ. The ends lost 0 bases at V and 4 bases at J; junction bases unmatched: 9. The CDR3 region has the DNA TGCGCCAGCAGCTTGGCACCCGGGACAGAGATCACCGGGGAGCTGTTTTTT. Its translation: CASSLAPGTEITGELFF.

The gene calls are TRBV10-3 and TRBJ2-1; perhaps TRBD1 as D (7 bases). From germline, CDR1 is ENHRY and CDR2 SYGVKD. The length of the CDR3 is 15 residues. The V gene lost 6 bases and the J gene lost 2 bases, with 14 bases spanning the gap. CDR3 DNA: TGTGCCATCAGCCTCAGGGGGGAAGCCTACAATGAGCAGTTCTTC. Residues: CAISLRGEAYNEQFF.

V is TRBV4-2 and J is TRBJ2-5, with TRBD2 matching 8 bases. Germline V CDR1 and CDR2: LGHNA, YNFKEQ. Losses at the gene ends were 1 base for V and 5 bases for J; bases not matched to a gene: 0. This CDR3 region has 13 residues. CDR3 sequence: CASSQGLAETQYF. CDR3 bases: TGTGCCAGCAGCCAAGGACTAGCGGAGACCCAGTACTTC.

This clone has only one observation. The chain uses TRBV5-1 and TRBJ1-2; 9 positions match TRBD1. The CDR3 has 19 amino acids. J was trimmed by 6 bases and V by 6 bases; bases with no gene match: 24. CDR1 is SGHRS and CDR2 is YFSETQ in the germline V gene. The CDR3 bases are TGCGCCAGCATCAAAATTCCCCGGACCGGGACAGGGAAAGAGGATGGCTACACCTTC. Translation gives CASIKIPRTGTGKEDGYTF.

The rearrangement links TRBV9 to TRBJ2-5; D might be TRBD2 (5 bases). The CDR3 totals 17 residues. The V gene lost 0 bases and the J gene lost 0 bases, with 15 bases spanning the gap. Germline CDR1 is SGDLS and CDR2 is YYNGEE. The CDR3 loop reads CASSVEESGVNQETQYF. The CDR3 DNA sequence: TGTGCCAGCAGCGTAGAGGAAAGCGGAGTCAACCAAGAGACCCAGTACTTC. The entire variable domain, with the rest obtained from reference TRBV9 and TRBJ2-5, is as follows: DSGVTQTPKHLITATGQRVTLRCSPRSGDLSVYWYQQSLDQGLQFLIQYYNGEERAKGNILERFSAQQFPDLHSELNLSSLELGDSALYFCASSVEESGVNQETQYFGPGTRLLVL.

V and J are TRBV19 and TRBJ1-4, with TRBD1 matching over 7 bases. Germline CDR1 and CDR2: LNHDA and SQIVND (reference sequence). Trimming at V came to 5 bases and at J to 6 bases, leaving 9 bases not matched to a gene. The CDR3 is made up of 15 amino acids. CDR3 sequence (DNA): TGTGCCAGTAGTCTAATTGGTACAGGGGATGAAAAACTGTTTTTT. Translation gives CASSLIGTGDEKLFF.

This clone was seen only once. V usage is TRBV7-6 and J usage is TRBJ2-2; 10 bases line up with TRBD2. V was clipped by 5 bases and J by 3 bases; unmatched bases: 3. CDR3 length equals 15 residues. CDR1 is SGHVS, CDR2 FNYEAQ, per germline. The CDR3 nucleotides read TGTGCCAGCAGCCAGACTAGCGGGCACACCGGGGAGCTGTTTTTT. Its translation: CASSQTSGHTGELFF.

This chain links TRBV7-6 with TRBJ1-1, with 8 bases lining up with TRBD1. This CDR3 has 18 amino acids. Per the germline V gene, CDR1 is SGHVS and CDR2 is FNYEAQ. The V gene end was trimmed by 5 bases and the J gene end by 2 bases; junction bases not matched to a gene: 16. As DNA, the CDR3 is TGTGCCAGCAGCCAAGTCCCGGGGGACAGGATAAACAACACTGAAGCTTTCTTT. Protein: CASSQVPGDRINNTEAFF.

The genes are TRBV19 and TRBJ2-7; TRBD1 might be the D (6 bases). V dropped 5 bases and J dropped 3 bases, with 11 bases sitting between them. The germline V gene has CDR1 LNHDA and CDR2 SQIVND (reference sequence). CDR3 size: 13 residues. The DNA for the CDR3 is TGTGCCAGTAGTGCAGGGGTAGTCTACGAGCAGTACTTC. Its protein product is CASSAGVVYEQYF.

The CDR3 DNA reads as TGTGCCAGCAGCTTATATTCTGGCCGGGGCCCTGGAAACACCATATATTTT. Translated: CASSLYSGRGPGNTIYF. The rearrangement uses TRBV7-8 and TRBJ1-3, with D possibly TRBD1 on 5 matching bases. This CDR3 spans 17 amino acids. The germline V gene encodes CDR1 SGHVS and CDR2 FQNEAQ. V was cut by 2 bases and J by 2 bases, with 16 bases left in between.

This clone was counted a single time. The CDR3: CASSWGTGFNEQFF. For the CDR3, the DNA is TGTGCCAGCAGTTGGGGGACAGGGTTTAATGAGCAGTTCTTC. J is TRBJ2-1 and V is TRBV27, with TRBD1 identical over 9 bases. Trimming at V came to 4 bases and at J to 7 bases, leaving 5 bases not matched to a gene. The CDR3 loop spans 14 amino acids. Germline assignment: CDR1 MNHEY and CDR2 SMNVEV (reference sequence).

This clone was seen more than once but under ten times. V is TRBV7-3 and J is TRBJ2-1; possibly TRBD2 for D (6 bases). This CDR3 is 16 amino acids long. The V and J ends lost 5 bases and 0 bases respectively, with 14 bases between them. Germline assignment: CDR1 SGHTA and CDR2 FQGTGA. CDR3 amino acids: CASSPFAGSSYNEQFF. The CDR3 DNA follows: TGTGCCAGCAGCCCATTTGCGGGGAGCTCCTACAATGAGCAGTTCTTC. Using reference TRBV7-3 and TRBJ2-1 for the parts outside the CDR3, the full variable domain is GAGVSQTPSNKVTEKGKYVELRCDPISGHTALYWYRQSLGQGPEFLIYFQGTGAADDSGLPNDRFFAVRPEGSVSTLKIQRTERGDSAVYLCASSPFAGSSYNEQFFGPGTRLTVL.

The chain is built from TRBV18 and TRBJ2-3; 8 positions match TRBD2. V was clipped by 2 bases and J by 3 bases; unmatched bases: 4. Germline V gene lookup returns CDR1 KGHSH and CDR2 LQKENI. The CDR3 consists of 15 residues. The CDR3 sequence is CASSPTGGPTDTQYF. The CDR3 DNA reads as TGTGCCAGCTCACCAACGGGAGGGCCGACAGATACGCAGTATTTT.

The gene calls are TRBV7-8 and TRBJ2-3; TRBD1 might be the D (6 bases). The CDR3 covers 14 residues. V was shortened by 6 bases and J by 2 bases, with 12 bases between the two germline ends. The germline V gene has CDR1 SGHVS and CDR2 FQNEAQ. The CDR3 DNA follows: TGTGCCAGCAGGCCAATGGGGGCCACAGATACGCAGTATTTT. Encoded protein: CASRPMGATDTQYF.

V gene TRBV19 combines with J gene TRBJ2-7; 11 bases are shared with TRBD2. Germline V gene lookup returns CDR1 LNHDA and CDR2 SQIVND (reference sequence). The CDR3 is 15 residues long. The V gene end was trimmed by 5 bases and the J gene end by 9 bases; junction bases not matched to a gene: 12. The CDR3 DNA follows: TGTGCCAGTAGTTCCTCACTAGCGGGAGTTGAGAGGCAGTACTTC. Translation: CASSSSLAGVERQYF.

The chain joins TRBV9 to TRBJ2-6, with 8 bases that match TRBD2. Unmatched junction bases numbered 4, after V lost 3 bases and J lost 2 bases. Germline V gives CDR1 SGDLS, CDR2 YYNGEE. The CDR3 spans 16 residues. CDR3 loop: CASSAPGGTGANVLTF. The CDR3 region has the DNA TGTGCCAGCAGCGCCCCGGGGGGGACTGGGGCCAACGTCCTGACTTTC.